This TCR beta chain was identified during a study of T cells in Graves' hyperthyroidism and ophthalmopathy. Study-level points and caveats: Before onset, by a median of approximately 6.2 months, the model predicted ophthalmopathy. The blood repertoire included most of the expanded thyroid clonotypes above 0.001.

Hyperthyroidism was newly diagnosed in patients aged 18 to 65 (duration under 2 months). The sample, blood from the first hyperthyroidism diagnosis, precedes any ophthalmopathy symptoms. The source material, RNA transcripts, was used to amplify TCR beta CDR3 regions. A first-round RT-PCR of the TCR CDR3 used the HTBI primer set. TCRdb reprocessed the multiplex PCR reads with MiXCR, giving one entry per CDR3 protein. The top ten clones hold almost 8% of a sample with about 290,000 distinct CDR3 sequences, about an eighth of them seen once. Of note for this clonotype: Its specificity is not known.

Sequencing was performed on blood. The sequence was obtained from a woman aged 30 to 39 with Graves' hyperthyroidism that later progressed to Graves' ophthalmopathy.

The CDR3 DNA sequence: TGCGCCAGCAGCCAGGCCCGACTAGACCCCTTCAATGAGCAGTTCTTC. This codes for CASSQARLDPFNEQFF. The chain couples TRBV4-3 to TRBJ2-1, with D maybe TRBD2 (6 bases). CDR3 length equals 16 residues. V was pared by 3 bases and J by 6 bases, with 18 bases between. Per the germline V gene, CDR1 is LGHNA and CDR2 is YSLEER.